This entry is about one TCR beta chain. This entry comes from a study of OX40 agonist ivuxolimab in advanced cancers. At the level of the study: Intravenous ivuxolimab was administered to patients every 2 weeks at 0.01 to 10 mg/kg. Patients receiving dose escalation had hepatocellular carcinoma, melanoma, renal cell or head and neck cancer. A partial response was reached by three patients: one with hepatocellular carcinoma and two with cutaneous melanoma.

The CDR3 consists of 14 residues. Germline V gene lookup returns CDR1 MNHEY and CDR2 SMNVEV (reference sequence). Trimming removed 4 bases at V and 1 base at J, with 10 bases between. Sequenced by immunoSEQ multiplex PCR; TCRdb stores in-frame clones only, minus some. The table has some 33,000 clones, around 81% seen once. This receptor was obtained from an adult with an advanced solid tumor such as melanoma, head and neck, liver or kidney cancer. The V and J genes are TRBV27 and TRBJ1-1; weak D call: TRBD1 (5 bases). Sequenced here: CD4+ or CD8+ T cells sorted from blood, sampled in a trial of the OX40 agonist ivuxolimab. The CDR3 nucleotides are TGTGCCAGCAGTTCCCAGAGGGGGAACACTGAAGCTTTCTTT. Translating it yields CASSSQRGNTEAFF.